This TCR beta chain was documented in a study of breast tumors, draining lymph nodes, adjacent tissues. Study-wide points: Tumors had less TCR diversity than lymph nodes, more than nontumor tissue. Tumor T cell lymph node origin was a supported hypothesis, not proven. The data were judged consistent with most tumor T cells coming from lymph node and expanding in tumor.

With respect to this clonotype: Its antigen is not known. A read error may produce the germline difference seen at one junction end.

The CDR3 loop spans 13 amino acids. Germline V gene sequence: CDR1 SEHNR, CDR2 FQNEAQ (reference sequence). Axillary draining lymph nodes of breast cancer patients supplied the node samples. TCRdb ran MiXCR on the multiplex PCR reads and lists one entry per CDR3 protein. The sample carries 160,000 or so distinct CDR3 sequences, more than 25% recorded once. The sample was axillary lymph node tissue. The rearrangement joins TRBV7-9 to TRBJ1-4; no clear D. The sequence was collected from a female donor with breast cancer. Some clones in this sample may be carry-over from other donors' samples. The CDR3 DNA is TGTTCCAGCAGCTTATCCCTGGACGAAAAACTGTTTTTT. Its protein product is CSSSLSLDEKLFF.